The 17 T cell receptor beta chains below come from one sample, sequenced in a study of cytomegalovirus exposure and HLA in healthy donors (dated by TCRdb to about 2017). The receptor library was made with the immunoSEQ multiplex PCR assay. For the multiplex PCR, a mixture combining 60 forward primers for TCR Vbeta segments and 13 reverse primers for TCR Jbeta segments was used. Sourced from immuneACCESS, this table was stored by TCRdb with only in-frame sequences that have V and J called. A share of the clones is absent; for the studies checked, an unresolved V gene accounts for under half, and the remainder has no known explanation. The sample table contains about 130,000 clones; only one count was recorded for about 80% of them. The ten largest make up around 1.8% of the sample. The specimen sequenced was PBMCs. These TCRs come from a woman aged 50 to 60 in good health and CMV-seronegative.

This clone has just a few counts. At one end the junction does not follow the germline gene, possibly because of a read error. The chain is built from TRBV7-9 and TRBJ2-3, with D unresolved. CDR1 is SEHNR and CDR2 is FQNEAQ in the germline V gene (reference sequence). The length of the CDR3 is 12 residues. CDR3 bases: TGTTCCAGCAGCTCCCCGTTAGATACGCAGTATTTT. Protein product: CSSSSPLDTQYF. Complete variable domain (other parts from reference TRBV7-9 and TRBJ2-3): DTGVSQNPRHKITKRGQNVTFRCDPISEHNRLYWYRQTLGQGPEFLTYFQNEAQLEKSRLLSDRFSAERPKGSFSTLEIQRTEQGDSAMYLCSSSSPLDTQYFGPGTRLTVL.

The chain links TRBV4-2 to TRBJ2-1; D is undetermined. V gave up 1 base and J gave up 8 bases, with 15 bases separating them. The CDR3 extends over 15 amino acids. Germline CDR1 is LGHNA and CDR2 is YNFKEQ. The chain's CDR3 is CASSQGAGLTDEQFF. CDR3 nucleotide sequence: TGTGCCAGCAGCCAAGGGGCTGGTCTCACCGATGAGCAGTTCTTC.

The rearrangement joins TRBV4-3 to TRBJ2-3; 9 positions agree with TRBD2. After removal of 4 bases from V and 1 base from J, the junction contained 3 bases not matched to a gene. Germline loops: CDR1 LGHNA, CDR2 YSLEER. CDR3 size: 15 residues. DNA for the CDR3: TGCGCCAGCAGCCCCCGGACTAGCGGCACAGATACGCAGTATTTT. This sequence encodes CASSPRTSGTDTQYF.

The table lists this clone with a few counts. The CDR3 is CASSPWTQNTEAFF. The CDR3 DNA reads TGTGCCAGCAGTCCCTGGACACAGAACACTGAAGCTTTCTTT. The rearrangement uses TRBV28 and TRBJ1-1; D possibly corresponds to TRBD1 (5 bases). Trimming removed 5 bases at V and 1 base at J, with 11 bases between. Germline CDR1 and CDR2: MDHEN and SYDVKM. The CDR3 runs to 14 residues.

The chain is built from TRBV21-1 and TRBJ1-4; the table's TRBD1 call for D was not verified on the DNA. TRBV21-1 is a pseudogene segment. This CDR3 contains 16 residues. CDR3 loop: CASRGQVLRVDEKLFF. CDR3 nucleotides: TGTGCCAGCAGGGGACAGGTCCTACGGGTGGATGAAAAACTGTTTTTT.

A single count supports this clone. J is TRBJ2-7 and V is TRBV18, with TRBD1 matching 7 bases. V shed 0 bases, J shed 6 bases, and the junction held 5 bases outside the gene matches. This CDR3 comprises 14 residues. CDR1 KGHSH and CDR2 LQKENI come from the germline V gene. CDR3 DNA: TGTGCCAGCTCACCACCAGGGGGCAAGGGCGAGCAGTACTTC. Protein: CASSPPGGKGEQYF.

The rearrangement uses TRBV7-8 and TRBJ1-2; TRBD1 might be the D (5 bases). CDR3 length equals 15 residues. Trimming cost V 1 base and J 4 bases, with 13 bases left between them. Germline CDR1 reads SGHVS; CDR2 reads FQNEAQ. The CDR3 nucleotides are TGTGCCAGCAGCTTAGTCCAGACCCAGGGCTATGGCTACACCTTC. Protein product: CASSLVQTQGYGYTF.

The rearrangement joins TRBV7-2 to TRBJ2-3, with 11 bases lining up with TRBD2. The V gene's germline CDR1 is SGHTA and CDR2 FQGNSA. This CDR3 spans 16 amino acids. V lost 5 bases, J lost 3 bases, and 7 bases stayed unmatched. CDR3 DNA: TGTGCCAGCAGCCAACCGGGACTAGCGGTTACAGATACGCAGTATTTT. It translates to CASSQPGLAVTDTQYF. The variable domain in full, completed from reference TRBV7-2 and TRBJ2-3, reads GAGVSQSPSNKVTEKGKDVELRCDPISGHTALYWYRQSLGQGLEFLIYFQGNSAPDKSGLPSDRFSAERTGGSVSTLTIQRTQQEDSAVYLCASSQPGLAVTDTQYFGPGTRLTVL.

The rearrangement links TRBV29-1 to TRBJ2-5, with a possible D match to TRBD2 (5 bases). Trimming cost V 6 bases and J 4 bases, with 9 bases left between them. Germline-derived CDR1 and CDR2 are SQVTM and ANQGSEA. There are 11 residues in the CDR3. CDR3 DNA sequence: TGCAGCGTCCGGGATTTAGAGACCCAGTACTTC. It encodes CSVRDLETQYF.

The rearrangement links TRBV7-9 to TRBJ2-4; possibly TRBD2 for D (7 bases). The V and J ends lost 4 bases and 1 base respectively, with 17 bases between them. CDR1 and CDR2 from the germline V gene are SEHNR and FQNEAQ (reference sequence). The length of the CDR3 is 17 residues. The CDR3 loop reads CASSWVTGRAAKNIQYF. The CDR3 DNA reads as TGTGCCAGCAGCTGGGTAACAGGGAGGGCGGCCAAAAACATTCAGTACTTC.

J is TRBJ1-1 and V is TRBV29-1; no firm D call. Looked up from germline, CDR1 is SQVTM and CDR2 is ANQGSEA. The CDR3 runs 12 residues. The V and J ends lost 3 bases and 7 bases respectively, with 12 bases between them. CDR3 coding DNA: TGCAGCGTTGATTTGGGCACAGATGAAGCTTTCTTT. It yields the protein CSVDLGTDEAFF.

This clone occurred once. V is TRBV25-1 and J is TRBJ1-4; D uncertain. The CDR3 totals 11 residues. Germline V gene sequence: CDR1 MGHDK, CDR2 SYGVNS. Trimming pared 4 bases from V and 8 bases from J, leaving 5 bases between. The CDR3 nucleotides read TGTGCCAGCAGTGTTAGCGAAAAACTGTTTTTT. Its translation: CASSVSEKLFF.

The chain links TRBV6-5 to TRBJ1-2, with 8 bases matching TRBD1. The CDR3 contains 13 residues. Trimming cost V 5 bases and J 9 bases; bases outside gene matches: 8. CDR1 is MNHEY and CDR2 is SVGAGI in the germline V gene. Written as DNA, the CDR3 is TGTGCCAGCAGTCCACCGGGACAGGCCCGCTACACCTTC. Translated: CASSPPGQARYTF.

This chain links TRBV25-1 with TRBJ1-1, with D perhaps matching TRBD1 (5 bases). The V and J ends lost 2 bases and 3 bases respectively, with 10 bases between them. Germline V CDR1 and CDR2: MGHDK, SYGVNS. This CDR3 has 14 residues. The CDR3 sequence: CASSEGAVDTEAFF. CDR3 DNA: TGTGCCAGCAGTGAAGGGGCAGTTGACACTGAAGCTTTCTTT.

The genes are TRBV5-6 and TRBJ2-1; no definite D call. Trimming took 1 base from V and 5 from J, leaving 16 bases between them. The CDR3 has 16 residues. CDR1 is SGHDT and CDR2 is YYEEEE in the germline V gene. CDR3 residues: CASSLWPGLSDNEQFF. In nucleotides, the CDR3 is TGTGCCAGCAGCTTGTGGCCAGGCCTCTCGGACAATGAGCAGTTCTTC.

This clone was counted only a few times. V usage is TRBV10-3 and J usage is TRBJ1-2; 7 bases are shared with TRBD1. The V segment lost 7 bases and the J segment 7 bases; nucleotides outside the gene matches: 9. This CDR3 has 13 residues. Germline CDR1 and CDR2: ENHRY and SYGVKD. The CDR3 coding sequence is TGTGCCATCACCCTAACCGGACAGGCTGGCTACACCTTC. Protein sequence: CAITLTGQAGYTF.

The J gene is TRBJ2-1, the V gene TRBV7-9; 11 bases align to TRBD2. V shed 3 bases and J 7 bases; nucleotides not matched to a gene: 5. CDR1 SEHNR and CDR2 FQNEAQ come from the germline V gene (reference sequence). The CDR3 totals 15 residues. CDR3 in amino acids: CASSFRLAGGNEQFF. The CDR3 DNA is TGTGCCAGCAGCTTTCGGCTAGCGGGAGGAAATGAGCAGTTCTTC.